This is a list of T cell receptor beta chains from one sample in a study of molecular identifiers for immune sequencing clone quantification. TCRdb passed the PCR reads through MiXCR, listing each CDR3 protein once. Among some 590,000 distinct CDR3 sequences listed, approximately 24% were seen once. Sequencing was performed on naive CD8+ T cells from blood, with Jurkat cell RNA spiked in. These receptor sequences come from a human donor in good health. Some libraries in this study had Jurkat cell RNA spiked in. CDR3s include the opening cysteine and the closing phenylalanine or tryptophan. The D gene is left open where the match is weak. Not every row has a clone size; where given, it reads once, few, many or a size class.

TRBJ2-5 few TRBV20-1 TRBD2 TGCAGTGCTAGAACAGCGGGAGTCGGTGAGCCCCAGTACTTC CSARTAGVGEPQYF
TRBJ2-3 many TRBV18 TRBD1 TGTGCCAGCTCACCCACAGGGGGCGCCGCAGATACGCAGTATTTT CASSPTGGAADTQYF
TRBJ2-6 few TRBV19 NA TGTGCCAGTAGTAACGCCTTCGGCTCTGGGGCCAACGTCCTGACTTTC CASSNAFGSGANVLTF
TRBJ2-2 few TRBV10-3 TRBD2 TGTGCCATCAGGGCTAGCGGGGAAGCGAACACCGGGGAGCTGTTTTTT CAIRASGEANTGELFF
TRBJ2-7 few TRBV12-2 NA TGTGCAAGTCGCTTAGTCCGGGGGGGAATTTACGAGCAGTACTTC CASRLVRGGIYEQYF
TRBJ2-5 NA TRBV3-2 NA TGTGCCAGCAGCCAAGTTAAGGGACCCACCCTTGGGGAGACCCAGTACTTC CASSQVKGPTLGETQYF
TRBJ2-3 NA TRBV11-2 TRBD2 TGTGCCAGCAGCTTAGTTGCGGGAGCAGATACGCGGTATTTT CASSLVAGADTRYF
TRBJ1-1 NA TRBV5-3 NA TGTGCCAGCAGCTTAGACACAGAGGACACTGAAGCTTTCTTT CASSLDTEDTEAFF
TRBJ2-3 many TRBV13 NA TGTGCCACCGGGACTGGAAAAGCAGATACGCAGTATTTT CATGTGKADTQYF
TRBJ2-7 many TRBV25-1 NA TGTGCCAGCCGTCACGTGGGCGAGCAGTACTTC CASRHVGEQYF
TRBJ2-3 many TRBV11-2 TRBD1 TGTGCCAGCAGCTTGCGGGGACAGGGGGCGCTTGACACAGATACGCAGTATTTT CASSLRGQGALDTDTQYF
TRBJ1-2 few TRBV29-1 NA TGCAGCGTTGTTCGGAGGGACTATGGCTACACCTTC CSVVRRDYGYTF
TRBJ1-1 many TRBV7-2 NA TGTGCCAGCAGCTTAGACATAGGGACTGAAGCTTTCTTT CASSLDIGTEAFF
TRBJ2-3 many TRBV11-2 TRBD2 TGTGCCAGCAGCTTAATTGGCGGCGGGGGGCCCAAAGATACGCAGTATTTT CASSLIGGGGPKDTQYF
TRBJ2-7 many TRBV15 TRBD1 TGTGCCACCAGCAGCGACAGGGGCTACGAGCAGTACTTC CATSSDRGYEQYF
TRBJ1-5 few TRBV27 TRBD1 TGCGGAACTGGCCCAGGGACAGGCGGGAATCAGCCCCAGCATTTT CGTGPGTGGNQPQHF
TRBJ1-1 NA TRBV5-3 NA TGTGCCAGCAGCTTGGGCAGGAACACTGGAGCTTTCTTT CASSLGRNTGAFF
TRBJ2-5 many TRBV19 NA TGTGCCAGTAGTACCCTAGACTCTCAAGAGACCCAGTACTTC CASSTLDSQETQYF
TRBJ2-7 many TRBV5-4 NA TGTGCCAGCAGCTTGGTCTTGGGGGCGGCCCCCTACGAGCAGTACTTC CASSLVLGAAPYEQYF
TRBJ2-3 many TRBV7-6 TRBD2 TGTGCCAGCAGCTCAGGACTAGCGATAATCACAGATACGCAGTATTTT CASSSGLAIITDTQYF
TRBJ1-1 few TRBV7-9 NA TGTGCCAGCAGCTCGAGAGACAGGAGTAGTACTGAAGCTTTCTTT CASSSRDRSSTEAFF
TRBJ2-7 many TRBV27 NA TGTGCCAGCAGTTTAACCGGTGCCTCCTACGAGCAGTACTTC CASSLTGASYEQYF
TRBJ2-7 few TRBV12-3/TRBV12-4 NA TGTGCCAGCAGTCCCTGGACAGCGAGCTCCTACGAGCAGTACTTC CASSPWTASSYEQYF
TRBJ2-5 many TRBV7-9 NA TGTGCCAGCCCGCCTCCTTACGGATCCCGCCAAGAGACCCAGTACTTC CASPPPYGSRQETQYF
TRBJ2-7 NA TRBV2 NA TGTGCCAGCAGTACCACGGGACTCAACTACGAGCAGTACTTC CASSTTGLNYEQYF
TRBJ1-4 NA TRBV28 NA TGTGCCAGCAGTTTCCTCAGGGGAAGAGGTGAAAAACTGTTTTTT CASSFLRGRGEKLFF
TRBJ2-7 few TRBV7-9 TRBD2 TGTGCCAGCAGCTCTCCATGGGCTAGCGGGAAAGTGCGGATCTACGAGCAGTACTTC CASSSPWASGKVRIYEQYF
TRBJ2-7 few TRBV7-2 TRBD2 TGTGCCAGCAGCCCCTGGGTAGCGGGAGGGTTCGAGCAGTACTTC CASSPWVAGGFEQYF
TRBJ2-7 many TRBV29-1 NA TGCAGCGCGCGGGGACAGAGCTCCTACGAGCAGTACTTC CSARGQSSYEQYF
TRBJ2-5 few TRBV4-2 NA TGTGCCAGCAGCCAAGAGGCCACCGCAAGGGAGACCCAGTACTTC CASSQEATARETQYF
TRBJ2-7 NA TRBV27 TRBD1 TGTGCCAGCAGTTTAAGGGGGACAGATCACTACGAGCAGTACTTC CASSLRGTDHYEQYF
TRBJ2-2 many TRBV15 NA TGTGCCACCAGCGTCAGGAACACCGGGGAGCTGTTTTTT CATSVRNTGELFF
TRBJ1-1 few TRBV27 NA TGTGCCAGCAGTTTAAACGTGGCAGGAGGGAACACTGAAGCTTTCTTT CASSLNVAGGNTEAFF
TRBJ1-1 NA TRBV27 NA TGTGCCAGCAGCACGGTGAACACTGAAGCTTTCTTT CASSTVNTEAFF
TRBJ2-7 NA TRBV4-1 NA TGCGCCAGCAGTCCAAAGTACTCGCTCGGCTACGAGCAGTACTTC CASSPKYSLGYEQYF
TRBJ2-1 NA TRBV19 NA TGTGCCAGTAGTATAGGACTTGGTGGTGAGCGGTTCTTC CASSIGLGGERFF
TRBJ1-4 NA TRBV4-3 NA TGCGCCAGCAGCCAAGGCAGGTTGGGTGAAAAACTGTTTTTT CASSQGRLGEKLFF
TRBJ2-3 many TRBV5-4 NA TGTGCCAGCAGCTTGGGGTGGGGGGGCCTAAATACGCAGTATTTT CASSLGWGGLNTQYF
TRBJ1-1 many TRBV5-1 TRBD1 TGCGCCAGCAGCCCAGGGACAGGGATGGGCACTGAAGCTTTCTTT CASSPGTGMGTEAFF
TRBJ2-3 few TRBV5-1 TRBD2 TGCGCCAGCAGCTCAGGGTTAGCGGGTCCCCCTAGCACAGATACGCAGTATTTT CASSSGLAGPPSTDTQYF
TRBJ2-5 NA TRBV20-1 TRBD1 TGCAGTGCCACCTCCGGGACAGCCGAAGAGACCCAGTACTTC CSATSGTAEETQYF
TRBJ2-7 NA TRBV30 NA TGTGCCTGGGACGAAGATCAGCGCTCCGAGCAGTACTTC CAWDEDQRSEQYF
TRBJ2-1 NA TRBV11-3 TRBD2 TGTGCCAGCAGCTCACCCCACGCGGGAGGTACGAAACCGCCTGCTTACATTGAGCAGTTCTTC CASSSPHAGGTKPPAYIEQFF
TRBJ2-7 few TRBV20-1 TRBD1 TGCAGTGCTAGGGACAGGGTACTCTACGAGCAGTACTTC CSARDRVLYEQYF
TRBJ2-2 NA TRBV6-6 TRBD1 TGTGCCAGCAGTTACTTGACAGGGGAGTCGGGCGGGGAGCTGTTTTTT CASSYLTGESGGELFF
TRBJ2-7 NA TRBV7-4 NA TGTGCCAGCAGCTTAGCGGGAGACAAAACGAGCGAGCAGTACTTC CASSLAGDKTSEQYF
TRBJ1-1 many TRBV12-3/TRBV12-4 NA TGTGCCAGCCGTCGGGTCGGGCCAATCGAAGCTTTCTTT CASRRVGPIEAFF
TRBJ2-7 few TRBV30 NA TGTGCCTGGAGTTTCGACAACTCCTACGAGCAGTACTTC CAWSFDNSYEQYF